The 23 T cell receptor beta chains below come from one sample, sequenced in a study of T cell changes during pregnancy in multiple sclerosis. Libraries were prepared by immunoSEQ multiplex PCR; TCRdb keeps only in-frame clonotypes and omits some of them. The sample consists of tens of thousands of clones, 90% of them appearing once. Sample: CD4+ T cells from peripheral blood mononuclear cells, taken in the third trimester of pregnancy. The receptors shown here come from a female donor in good health, enrolled as a control in a pregnancy study.

The chain employs TRBV5-1 and TRBJ2-2, with no clear D. The germline CDR1 and CDR2 sequences are SGHRS and YFSETQ. V gave up 1 base and J gave up 0 bases, with 4 bases separating them. The CDR3 has 14 residues. The CDR3 DNA reads as TGCGCCAGCAGCTTGACAGCGAACACCGGGGAGCTGTTTTTT. Amino acid sequence: CASSLTANTGELFF. The full variable domain, its missing parts supplied by reference TRBV5-1 and TRBJ2-2, is KAGVTQTPRYLIKTRGQQVTLSCSPISGHRSVSWYQQTPGQGLQFLFEYFSETQRNKGNFPGRFSGRQFSNSRSEMNVSTLELGDSALYLCASSLTANTGELFFGEGSRLTVL.

The rearrangement joins TRBV19 to TRBJ1-2; D unresolved. Germline V gives CDR1 LNHDA, CDR2 SQIVND (reference sequence). The CDR3 spans 13 residues. Trimming removed 3 bases from V and 7 bases from J, with 12 bases in between. Written as DNA, the CDR3 is TGTGCCAGTAGTATTTCGACGGGAGGTGGCTACACCTTC. This codes for CASSISTGGGYTF.

CDR3 region: CTSSQVRSGRYNEQFF. In nucleotides, the CDR3 is TGCACCAGCAGCCAAGTTCGAAGCGGGAGGTACAATGAGCAGTTCTTC. The chain recombines TRBV1 with TRBJ2-1; the table gives TRBD2 as D, unverified against the DNA. TRBV1 is a pseudogene segment. The CDR3 extends over 16 amino acids.

The chain links TRBV5-6 to TRBJ2-3; 11 nucleotides line up with TRBD2. Germline CDR1 SGHDT, CDR2 YYEEEE. J was trimmed by 0 bases and V by 4 bases; bases with no gene match: 4. CDR3 length: 16 residues. CDR3 loop: CASSLRTSGSTDTQYF. For the CDR3, the DNA is TGTGCCAGCAGCCTAAGGACTAGCGGGAGCACAGATACGCAGTATTTT. Looking up the rest from reference TRBV5-6 and TRBJ2-3 gives the full variable domain: DAGVTQSPTHLIKTRGQQVTLRCSPKSGHDTVSWYQQALGQGPQFIFQYYEEEERQRGNFPDRFSGHQFPNYSSELNVNALLLGDSALYLCASSLRTSGSTDTQYFGPGTRLTVL.

V and J are TRBV11-1 and TRBJ2-4, with D perhaps TRBD2 (6 bases). CDR1 and CDR2 (germline): SGHAT, FQDESV (reference sequence). This CDR3 spans 18 amino acids. V was cut by 4 bases and J by 7 bases, with 26 bases left in between. This CDR3 is CASSSGESASSFINIQYF. CDR3 nucleotide sequence: TGTGCCAGCAGCTCGGGGGAAAGCGCCAGCAGCTTTATTAACATTCAGTACTTC.

The V gene is TRBV27, the J gene TRBJ2-7; 7 nucleotides line up with TRBD1. The CDR3 is 15 residues long. With 2 bases clipped from V and 4 bases from J, the junction kept 8 bases outside the gene matches. Germline V gene sequence: CDR1 MNHEY, CDR2 SMNVEV (reference sequence). As DNA, the CDR3 is TGTGCCAGCAGTTTACGGTATGGGACAGCATACGAGCAGTACTTC. It specifies CASSLRYGTAYEQYF.

The V gene is TRBV10-1, the J gene TRBJ1-4; D not resolved. Germline CDR1 and CDR2: WNHNN and SYGVQD (reference sequence). The V end lost 2 bases, the J end lost 2 bases, and 21 bases lay between the germline ends. This CDR3 has 19 amino acids. The CDR3 region has the DNA TGCGCCAGCAGTGAGCCCGGGTTAAAAGGTTTCGGGACTAATGAAAAACTGTTTTTT. It yields the protein CASSEPGLKGFGTNEKLFF.

This clone was detected once. The junction departs from the called germline gene at one end, perhaps through a read error. The V gene is TRBV4-2, the J gene TRBJ2-1; no definite D call. The germline gives CDR1 LGHNA, CDR2 YNFKEQ. The CDR3 is made up of 15 amino acids. The CDR3 DNA sequence: TGTGCCAGCAGCCAAGTCGGTGTCTCCTACAGTGAGCAGTTCTTC. Translation: CASSQVGVSYSEQFF.

The rearrangement joins TRBV18 to TRBJ1-3, with 9 bases matching TRBD1. V shed 3 bases and J 3 bases; nucleotides not matched to a gene: 0. The CDR3 runs 14 residues. The V gene's germline CDR1 is KGHSH and CDR2 LQKENI. CDR3 sequence (DNA): TGTGCCAGCTCACCGGGACAGGGTGGAAACACCATATATTTT. As protein: CASSPGQGGNTIYF. Full variable domain (rest looked up from reference TRBV18 and TRBJ1-3): NAGVMQNPRHLVRRRGQEARLRCSPMKGHSHVYWYRQLPEEGLKFMVYLQKENIIDESGMPKERFSAEFPKEGPSILRIQQVVRGDSAAYFCASSPGQGGNTIYFGEGSWLTVV.

This chain connects TRBV19 to TRBJ2-1; 13 bases fit TRBD2. V shed 4 bases and J 12 bases; nucleotides not matched to a gene: 18. The CDR3 sequence is 18 residues long. Germline CDR1 is LNHDA and CDR2 is SQIVND (reference sequence). The CDR3: CASSTMTSGRLPAVGQFF. The CDR3 DNA reads TGTGCCAGTAGTACCATGACTAGCGGGAGGCTCCCCGCCGTCGGGCAGTTCTTC.

The chain joins TRBV19 to TRBJ1-5; 7 bases line up with TRBD1. CDR3 length: 15 residues. The V segment lost 6 bases and the J segment 2 bases; nucleotides outside the gene matches: 7. Germline V gives CDR1 LNHDA, CDR2 SQIVND (reference sequence). The CDR3 loop is CASSPRGLGNQPQHF. DNA for the CDR3: TGTGCCAGTAGCCCCAGGGGGTTAGGCAATCAGCCCCAGCATTTT.

V usage is TRBV5-4 and J usage is TRBJ1-2; a weak D match, TRBD1 (6 bases). Germline loops: CDR1 SGHNT, CDR2 YYREEE (reference sequence). The V gene lost 0 bases and the J gene lost 4 bases, with 10 bases spanning the gap. The CDR3 consists of 14 residues. CDR3 nucleotides: TGTGCCAGCAGCTTGGAGGACAGCTTCTATGGCTACACCTTC. Its protein is CASSLEDSFYGYTF. The variable domain in full, completed from reference TRBV5-4 and TRBJ1-2, reads ETGVTQSPTHLIKTRGQQVTLRCSSQSGHNTVSWYQQALGQGPQFIFQYYREEENGRGNFPPRFSGLQFPNYSSELNVNALELDDSALYLCASSLEDSFYGYTFGSGTRLTVV.

This chain uses TRBV4-1 with TRBJ2-2, with D perhaps TRBD2 (6 bases). The CDR3 is made up of 16 amino acids. The V end was cut by 4 bases, the J end by 1 base, with 13 bases between. Per germline, CDR1 MGHRA and CDR2 YSYEKL. The CDR3 DNA reads as TGCGCCAGCAGCCCTCCCGGGCGGGGGAACACCGGGGAGCTGTTTTTT. Its translation: CASSPPGRGNTGELFF.

This clone was recorded a few times. This chain links TRBV7-8 with TRBJ1-2; 7 bases align to TRBD1. This CDR3 comprises 14 residues. V gave up 1 base and J gave up 4 bases; unmatched junction bases: 3. The germline V gene encodes CDR1 SGHVS and CDR2 FQNEAQ. The CDR3, as DNA: TGTGCCAGCAGCTTAGATGCAGGGGGCTATGGCTACACCTTC. Translation: CASSLDAGGYGYTF. Together with reference TRBV7-8 and TRBJ1-2, the CDR3 gives the full variable domain: GAGVSQSPRYKVAKRGQDVALRCDPISGHVSLFWYQQALGQGPEFLTYFQNEAQLDKSGLPSDRFFAERPEGSVSTLKIQRTQQEDSAVYLCASSLDAGGYGYTFGSGTRLTVV.

This chain uses TRBV29-1 with TRBJ2-1; 9 bases fit TRBD2. The J segment lost 2 bases and the V segment lost 5 bases, leaving 10 bases of the junction unmatched. The CDR3 has 16 amino acids. Per germline, CDR1 SQVTM and CDR2 ANQGSEA. DNA of the CDR3: TGCAGCGTTAACTTGGCTAGCGGGGAAACCTACAATGAGCAGTTCTTC. Its protein is CSVNLASGETYNEQFF.

V gene TRBV29-1 combines with J gene TRBJ2-1; TRBD1 matches at 9 bases. Trimming at V came to 3 bases and at J to 5 bases, leaving 11 bases not matched to a gene. Germline V gives CDR1 SQVTM, CDR2 ANQGSEA. This CDR3 comprises 16 residues. The CDR3: CSVDSSGQGRNNEQFF. CDR3 nucleotide sequence: TGCAGCGTTGATTCTTCCGGACAGGGGAGAAACAATGAGCAGTTCTTC.

The chain has TRBV7-9 and TRBJ1-1; the D is unclear. Germline lookup yields CDR1 SEHNR and CDR2 FQNEAQ (reference sequence). V lost 2 bases and J 0 bases, leaving 10 bases between the germline ends. The CDR3 sequence is 15 residues long. CDR3 sequence: CASSLQQMVNTEAFF. The CDR3 bases are TGTGCCAGCAGCTTACAACAGATGGTGAACACTGAAGCTTTCTTT. Variable domain in full (rest from reference TRBV7-9 and TRBJ1-1): DTGVSQNPRHKITKRGQNVTFRCDPISEHNRLYWYRQTLGQGPEFLTYFQNEAQLEKSRLLSDRFSAERPKGSFSTLEIQRTEQGDSAMYLCASSLQQMVNTEAFFGQGTRLTVV.

The rearrangement links TRBV7-6 to TRBJ2-5, with 11 nucleotides matching TRBD2. V shed 5 bases and J 2 bases; nucleotides not matched to a gene: 4. The CDR3 covers 15 residues. The germline CDR1 and CDR2 sequences are SGHVS and FNYEAQ. The CDR3 loop reads CASSHRLAGQETQYF. The DNA of the CDR3 is TGTGCCAGCAGCCACCGACTAGCGGGGCAAGAGACCCAGTACTTC.

The chain combines TRBV5-1 with TRBJ2-7; 7 bases fit TRBD1. J gave up 2 bases and V 1 base, and 3 bases lay outside the gene matches. The length of the CDR3 is 14 residues. Germline V gives CDR1 SGHRS, CDR2 YFSETQ. CDR3 sequence: CASSLPGQPYEQYF. CDR3 bases: TGCGCCAGCAGCTTGCCGGGACAGCCCTACGAGCAGTACTTC.

This chain uses TRBV30 with TRBJ1-5; maybe TRBD1 (6 bases). Trimming removed 0 bases from V and 7 bases from J, with 13 bases in between. CDR1 is GTSNPN, CDR2 SVGIG, per germline (reference sequence). The CDR3 totals 14 residues. In DNA, the CDR3 is TGTGCCTGGAGTGTCCGGGGGGCGAGGCAGCCCCAGCATTTT. It specifies CAWSVRGARQPQHF. Filled out from reference TRBV30 and TRBJ1-5, the complete variable domain reads SQTIHQWPATLVQPVGSPLSLECTVEGTSNPNLYWYRQAAGRGLQLLFYSVGIGQISSEVPQNLSASRPQDRQFILSSKKLLLSDSGFYLCAWSVRGARQPQHFGDGTRLSIL.

The chain links TRBV5-6 to TRBJ2-3, with no clear D. With 3 bases removed from V and 1 base from J, the gap between germline ends came to 9 bases. The CDR3 contains 14 residues. Per germline, CDR1 SGHDT and CDR2 YYEEEE. The DNA of the CDR3 is TGTGCCAGCAGCTGGAACACAGGCACAGATACGCAGTATTTT. The encoded protein is CASSWNTGTDTQYF.

The gene calls are TRBV19 and TRBJ1-6, with TRBD1 identical over 8 bases. Germline CDR1 is LNHDA and CDR2 is SQIVND (reference sequence). The CDR3 is made up of 15 amino acids. After removal of 3 bases from V and 5 bases from J, the junction contained 3 bases not matched to a gene. The CDR3 nucleotides are TGTGCCAGTAGTATGGGCAGGGGGCATAATTCACCCCTCCACTTT. Translated, it gives CASSMGRGHNSPLHF.

V is TRBV5-5 and J is TRBJ1-4; D gene unclear. CDR3 length equals 14 residues. V dropped 4 bases and J dropped 2 bases, with 9 bases sitting between them. CDR1 and CDR2 (germline): SGHKS, YYEKEE (reference sequence). The chain's CDR3 is CASSPPGTNEKLFF. DNA for the CDR3: TGTGCCAGCAGCCCCCCGGGGACTAATGAAAAACTGTTTTTT.